This T cell receptor (beta chain) was recorded in a study of T-cell memory formation after mild COVID-19 (dated by TCRdb to about 2021). Regarding the complete study: Most TCR sequence clusters were specific to one of the two donors. In a couple of donors, T-cell clones that expanded and contracted after mild COVID-19 were tracked by sequencing TCRalpha and TCRbeta repertoires over time. The cohort comprised two young, previously healthy adult volunteers, one female and one male. Summary of the overall study and its limitations: Whether the second-wave clones peaking on day 37 were SARS-CoV-2 specific was not confirmed. Contracting CD4+ clones turned up mainly in the CM and EM memory subsets, whereas EMRA was where CD8+ clones were enriched. Only a couple of mild cases were covered by the study, and larger cohorts that include severe cases with pre-infection samples were considered necessary. Clones contracting from day 15 to 85 had balanced CD4/CD8 phenotypes, while a second wave expanding from day 15 to 37 was biased towards CD4+. The detection of some responding clones in pre-infection memory suggests that pre-existing cross-reactive memory T cells joined the SARS-CoV-2 response.

Ends trimmed: V by 3 bases, J by 2 bases; bases unmatched to a gene: 6. The CDR3 contains 16 residues, cysteine and phenylalanine counted. Only the CDR3 region is kept as DNA, spanning 48 bases read in frame from base 1. In the germline V gene, CDR1 corresponds to LGHNA and CDR2 to YSLEER. These reads were obtained on an Illumina NovaSeq 6000. cDNA libraries for TCRalpha and TCRbeta were prepared by 5'RACE using constant-segment primers, with sample barcodes and unique molecular identifiers added. RNA was extracted from every sample with Trizol reagent. Amplification of the libraries took two PCR steps, and the second step added a second sample barcode plus Illumina TruSeq adapters. Sequencing of libraries was performed on an Illumina NovaSeq with 2 x 150 bp paired-end reads. The authors processed their data as follows. With migec v1.2.7, reads were demultiplexed and then collapsed into UMI-guided consensus sequences. With mixcr v2.1.11, UMI consensuses were aligned to TRA and TRB V and J templates and assembled into clonotypes. A clonotype was counted as expanded or contracted only if both edgeR and NoisET called the change significant, with noise models trained on biological replicates. For edgeR calls, the thresholds were a false discovery rate-adjusted p below 0.01 and a log2 fold-change of 1. As an exploratory analysis of dynamics, PCA with hierarchical clustering was applied to max-normalized trajectories of the 1000 most abundant clonotypes. Separately sequenced CD4+ and CD8+ repertoires were used to assign the CD4 or CD8 phenotype of responding clones. TCRdb reprocessed the public reads (quality trimming at Q25 with fastp, clone calling with MiXCR) and kept in-frame beta chains. Rows with a matching CDR3 protein are joined into one entry that keeps the most common DNA and genes. TCRdb's processing, not the authors', yielded these V and J calls. This sample holds around 340,000 distinct CDR3 sequences; about 16% were observed only once. The ten largest make up 20% to 25% of the sample.

Only a few counts were recorded for this clonotype. Its cognate antigen has yet to be identified. No per-base quality is available; no much larger clone lies one base away. PBMCs were isolated by Ficoll-Paque density gradient centrifugation. The TCR originated in a young man who had mild COVID-19 (a few samples of this study predate the infection). The sample titles of this study are shuffled in the database, so cell type and time point are left out; the donor was told from shared clones. The V and J segments used are TRBV4-3 and TRBJ2-5; TRBD1 agrees with 10 junctional bases. Material: PBMCs or a T cell subset sorted from them (not recorded which). The bases read TGCGCCAGCAGCCAGTTCGGGACAGGGGTTCAAGAGACCCAGTACTTC. Translated, this is CASSQFGTGVQETQYF.